Following are 5 T cell receptor beta chains from one sample sequenced in a study of regulatory T cells in long-lasting Graves disease. Combining iRepertoire HTBI primers with Arm-PCR of CDR3 regions, the authors built TCR beta libraries. MiXCR, run by TCRdb on the multiplex PCR reads, gives a single entry per CDR3 protein. The sample holds more than 350,000 distinct CDR3 sequences; over 20% are singletons and the top ten take 14%. The time point: persistent/refractory GD, antithyroid drugs over 5 years with positive TRAb. TCR sequences were obtained from RNA taken from PBMCs. The sample in question was peripheral blood mononuclear cells (PBMCs), obtained when the disease was refractory, from a patient treated with antithyroid drugs. These receptors were collected from a female donor with Graves disease.

The V call is TRBV24-1, the J call TRBJ2-5; no definite D call. The CDR3 sequence is 15 residues long. With 5 bases removed from V and 2 bases from J, the gap between germline ends came to 14 bases. The germline gives CDR1 KGHDR, CDR2 SFDVKD. This CDR3 reads CATSGGGIPQETQYF. In DNA form, the CDR3 reads TGTGCCACCAGTGGGGGTGGGATCCCACAAGAGACCCAGTACTTC.

The CDR3: CSASRLAGDPYNEQFF. The CDR3 DNA sequence: TGCAGTGCTAGTCGGTTGGCGGGGGATCCCTACAATGAGCAGTTCTTC. The V and J genes are TRBV20-1 and TRBJ2-1, with 7 bases matching TRBD2. Losses at the gene ends were 3 bases for V and 2 bases for J; bases not matched to a gene: 10. Germline loops: CDR1 DFQATT, CDR2 SNEGSKA (reference sequence). This CDR3 is 16 amino acids long.

This clonotype was seen a handful of times. The chain employs TRBV20-1 and TRBJ2-1; 10 nucleotides align to TRBD2. Germline V gene sequence: CDR1 DFQATT, CDR2 SNEGSKA (reference sequence). The junction had 5 bases not matched to a gene; V was cut back by 3 bases and J by 3 bases. The CDR3 is 15 residues long. The CDR3: CSASHASGGYNEQFF. The CDR3 nucleotides are TGCAGTGCTAGTCACGCTAGCGGGGGCTACAATGAGCAGTTCTTC.

J is TRBJ2-2 and V is TRBV30, with unresolved D. CDR3 length: 13 residues. CDR1 is GTSNPN and CDR2 is SVGIG in the germline V gene (reference sequence). V was trimmed by 2 bases and J by 6 bases, leaving 10 bases between them. The CDR3 nucleotides read TGTGCCTGGAGTCTATTTCGGTCCGGGGAGCTGTTTTTT. Its protein is CAWSLFRSGELFF.

This clonotype came up a few times. The chain joins TRBV4-1 to TRBJ1-1, with 8 bases lining up with TRBD1. CDR1 is MGHRA and CDR2 is YSYEKL in the germline V gene. The CDR3 contains 17 residues. With 2 bases clipped from V and 10 bases from J, the junction kept 18 bases outside the gene matches. The CDR3 DNA reads TGCGCCAGCAGCCAAAACTCTGGGGGCAGGGGGCTTATGCGAGCTTTCTTT. Protein: CASSQNSGGRGLMRAFF.